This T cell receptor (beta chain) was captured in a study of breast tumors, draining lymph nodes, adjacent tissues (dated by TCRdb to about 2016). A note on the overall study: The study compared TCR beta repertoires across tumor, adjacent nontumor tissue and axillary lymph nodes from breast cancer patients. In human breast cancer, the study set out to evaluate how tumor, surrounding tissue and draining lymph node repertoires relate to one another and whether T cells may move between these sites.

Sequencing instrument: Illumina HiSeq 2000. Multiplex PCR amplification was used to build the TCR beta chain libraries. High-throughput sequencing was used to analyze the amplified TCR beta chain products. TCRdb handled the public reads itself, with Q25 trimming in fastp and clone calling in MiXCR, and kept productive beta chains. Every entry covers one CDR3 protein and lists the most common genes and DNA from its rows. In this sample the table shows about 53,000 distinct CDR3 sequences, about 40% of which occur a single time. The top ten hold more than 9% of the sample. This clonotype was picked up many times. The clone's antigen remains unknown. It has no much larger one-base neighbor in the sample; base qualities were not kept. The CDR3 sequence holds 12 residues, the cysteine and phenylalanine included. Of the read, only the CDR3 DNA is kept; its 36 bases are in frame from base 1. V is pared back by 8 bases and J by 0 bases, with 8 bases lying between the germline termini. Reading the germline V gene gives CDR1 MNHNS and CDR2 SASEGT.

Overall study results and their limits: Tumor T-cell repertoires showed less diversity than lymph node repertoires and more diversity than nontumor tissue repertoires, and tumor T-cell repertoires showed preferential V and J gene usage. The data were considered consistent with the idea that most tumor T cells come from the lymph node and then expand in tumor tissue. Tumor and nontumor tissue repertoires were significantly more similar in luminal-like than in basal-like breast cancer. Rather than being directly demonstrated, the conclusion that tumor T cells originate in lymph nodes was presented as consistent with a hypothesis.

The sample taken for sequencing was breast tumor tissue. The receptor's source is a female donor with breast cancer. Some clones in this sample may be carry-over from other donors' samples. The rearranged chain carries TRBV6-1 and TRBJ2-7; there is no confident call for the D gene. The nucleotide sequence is TGTGCCAGCTTAGCCCGCTCCTACGAGCAGTACTTC. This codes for CASLARSYEQYF.